This T cell receptor beta chain comes out of a study of cytomegalovirus exposure and HLA in healthy donors. Turning to the study itself: Of fewer than 450 genotyped donors, 81% clustered with self-reported Caucasian donors.

Notes on this clone: Antigen: not known.

Primers: 60 Vbeta forward and 13 Jbeta reverse. The method was immunoSEQ multiplex PCR; TCRdb's version includes in-frame clones alone and lacks a portion of them. The table lists about 210,000 clones, around 90% of them singletons. Study outcomes and limitations: Cytomegalovirus association was listed for 150 or so TCR beta chains. As a later analysis revealed, the rate of TCR association differed by HLA locus, with DRB1 most and HLA-C fewest. A prior analysis recorded that most TCR beta V segments were productive about 87% or about 30% of the time.

The CDR3 has 11 amino acids. Per the germline V gene, CDR1 is DFQATT and CDR2 is SNEGSKA (reference sequence). Trimming removed 7 bases from V and 4 bases from J, with 10 bases in between. The rearrangement joins TRBV20-1 to TRBJ2-5; possibly TRBD2 for D (7 bases). The sample consisted of PBMCs. The TCR sequence derives from a boy aged 2-9 years in good health and CMV-seronegative. CDR3 nucleotide sequence: TGCAGTGGTAGGGGGGGAGAGACCCAGTACTTC. The encoded protein is CSGRGGETQYF.